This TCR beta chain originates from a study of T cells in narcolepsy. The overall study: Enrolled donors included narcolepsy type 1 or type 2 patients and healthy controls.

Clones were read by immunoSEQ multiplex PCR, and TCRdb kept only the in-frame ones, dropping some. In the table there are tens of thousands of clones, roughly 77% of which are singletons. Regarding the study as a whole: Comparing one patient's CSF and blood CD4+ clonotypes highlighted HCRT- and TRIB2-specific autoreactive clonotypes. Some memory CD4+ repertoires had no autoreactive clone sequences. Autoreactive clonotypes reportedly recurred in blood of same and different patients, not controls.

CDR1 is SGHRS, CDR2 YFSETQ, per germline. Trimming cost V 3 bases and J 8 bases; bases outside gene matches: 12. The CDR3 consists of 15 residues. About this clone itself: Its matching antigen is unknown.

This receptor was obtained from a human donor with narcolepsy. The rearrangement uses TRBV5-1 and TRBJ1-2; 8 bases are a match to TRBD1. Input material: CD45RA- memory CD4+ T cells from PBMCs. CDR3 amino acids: CASSSQDRVIGGYTF. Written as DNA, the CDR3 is TGCGCCAGCAGCTCCCAGGACAGGGTAATTGGAGGCTACACCTTC.